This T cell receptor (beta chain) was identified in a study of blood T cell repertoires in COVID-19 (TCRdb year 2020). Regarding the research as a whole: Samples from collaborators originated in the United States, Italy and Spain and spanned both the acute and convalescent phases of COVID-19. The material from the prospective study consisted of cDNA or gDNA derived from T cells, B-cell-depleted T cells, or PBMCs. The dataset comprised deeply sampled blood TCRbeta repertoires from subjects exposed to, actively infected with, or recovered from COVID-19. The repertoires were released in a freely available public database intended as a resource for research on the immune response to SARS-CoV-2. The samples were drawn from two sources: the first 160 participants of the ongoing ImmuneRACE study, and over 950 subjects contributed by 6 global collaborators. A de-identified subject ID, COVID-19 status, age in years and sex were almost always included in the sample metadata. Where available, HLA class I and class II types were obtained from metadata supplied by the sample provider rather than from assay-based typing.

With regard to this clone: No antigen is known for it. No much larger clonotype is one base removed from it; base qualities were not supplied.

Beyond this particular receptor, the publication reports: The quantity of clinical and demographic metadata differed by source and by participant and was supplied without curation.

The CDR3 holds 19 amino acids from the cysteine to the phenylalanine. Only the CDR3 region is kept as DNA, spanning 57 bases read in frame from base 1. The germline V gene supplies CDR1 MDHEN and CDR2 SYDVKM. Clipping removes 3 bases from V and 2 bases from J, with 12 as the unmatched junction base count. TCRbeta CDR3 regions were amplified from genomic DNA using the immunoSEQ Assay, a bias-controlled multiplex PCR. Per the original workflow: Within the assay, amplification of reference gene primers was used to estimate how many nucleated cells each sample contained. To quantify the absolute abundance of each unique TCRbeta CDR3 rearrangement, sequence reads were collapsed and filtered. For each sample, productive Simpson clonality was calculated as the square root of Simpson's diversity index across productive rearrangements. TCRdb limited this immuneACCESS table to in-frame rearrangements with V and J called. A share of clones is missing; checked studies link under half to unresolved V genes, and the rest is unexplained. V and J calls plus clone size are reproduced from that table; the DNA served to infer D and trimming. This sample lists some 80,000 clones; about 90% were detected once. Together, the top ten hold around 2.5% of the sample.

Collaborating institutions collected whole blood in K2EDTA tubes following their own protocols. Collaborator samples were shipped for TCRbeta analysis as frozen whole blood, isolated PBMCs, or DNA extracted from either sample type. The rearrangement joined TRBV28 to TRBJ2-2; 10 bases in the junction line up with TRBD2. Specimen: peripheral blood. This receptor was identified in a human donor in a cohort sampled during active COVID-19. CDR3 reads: CASSFATSGTTTNTGELFF. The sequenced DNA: TGTGCCAGCAGTTTCGCCACTAGCGGGACTACGACTAACACCGGGGAGCTGTTTTTT.